Only a few counts were recorded for the clone carrying this T cell receptor (beta chain). TCRdb recomputed calls from the RT-PCR reads with MiXCR, one row per CDR3 protein. The sample records about 700,000 distinct CDR3 sequences, 13% to 15% being singletons. V lost 3 bases, J lost 7 bases, and 8 bases stayed unmatched. This CDR3 has 15 amino acids. The clonotype comes from a female donor in good health, serving as a healthy control. Sequencing was done on a sample of memory CD4+ T cells from blood. The rearrangement uses TRBV12-3 or TRBV12-4 and TRBJ2-1; 8 bases are shared with TRBD2. The CDR3 region has the DNA TGTGCCAGCAGTTTGGCTAGCGGGTTTAGTAATGAGCAGTTCTTC. Protein: CASSLASGFSNEQFF.